This entry lists 10 T cell receptor beta chains sequenced from one sample in a study of blood T cell repertoires in COVID-19. This table comes from immunoSEQ multiplex PCR, and its TCRdb copy is limited to in-frame clones, with some not included. This sample carries fewer than 350,000 clones, about 85% of them seen once, and the ten largest clones take under 2%. The sequenced material came from PBMCs or T cells enriched from blood (not recorded which). Source of these receptors: a woman aged 30 to 39 who had been exposed to COVID-19.

This chain links TRBV6-1 with TRBJ1-5; 11 nucleotides agree with TRBD1. The CDR3 covers 18 residues. The V gene end was trimmed by 4 bases and the J gene end by 7 bases; junction bases not matched to a gene: 15. Germline lookup yields CDR1 MNHNS and CDR2 SASEGT. In DNA form, the CDR3 reads TGTGCCAGCAGTGCCCGGGACAGGGGGGCGTCGGTTCGACAGCCCCAGCATTTT. Its protein product is CASSARDRGASVRQPQHF.

The chain uses TRBV12-3 or TRBV12-4 and TRBJ1-2, with D tentatively TRBD1 (6 bases). V was pared by 6 bases and J by 3 bases, with 8 bases between. The CDR3 covers 12 residues. The CDR3 reads CASRHRDYGYTF. The CDR3 nucleotides are TGTGCCAGCAGGCACAGGGACTATGGCTACACCTTC.

This clone was counted between two and nine times. The chain recombines TRBV15 with TRBJ2-1; the match to TRBD1 covers 7 bases. Looked up from germline, CDR1 is LNHNV and CDR2 is YYDKDF (reference sequence). This CDR3 contains 14 residues. Losses at the gene ends were 5 bases for V and 5 bases for J; bases not matched to a gene: 6. As DNA, the CDR3 is TGTGCCACCAGCCCCGGACAGGCAAACAATGAGCAGTTCTTC. It specifies CATSPGQANNEQFF.

This clone was seen a handful of times. The chain joins TRBV7-2 to TRBJ2-7; D gene ambiguous. The CDR3 consists of 14 residues. V was trimmed by 11 bases and J by 3 bases, leaving 20 bases between them. Germline V gene data show CDR1 as SGHTA and CDR2 as FQGNSA. As DNA, the CDR3 is TGTGCCCCCTCGGAGTACTGCGGAGACTACGAGCAGTACTTC. This sequence encodes CAPSEYCGDYEQYF.

The CDR3 spells CASSQRTGVVSNEQFF. DNA of the CDR3: TGTGCCAGCAGCCAAAGAACGGGAGTGGTTTCCAATGAGCAGTTCTTC. The chain employs TRBV3-1 (or the pseudogene TRBV3-2) and TRBJ2-1; weak D call: TRBD2 (6 bases). Trimming took 2 bases from V and 6 from J, leaving 17 bases between them. Germline V gene sequence: CDR1 LGHDT, CDR2 YNNKEL (reference sequence). This CDR3 is 16 amino acids long.

CDR3 sequence (DNA): TGTGCCAGTAGTATAGGCCGTTGGAGTGCTGAAGCTTTCTTT. This gives the protein CASSIGRWSAEAFF. This chain links TRBV19 with TRBJ1-1; D uncertain. Germline-derived CDR1 and CDR2 are LNHDA and SQIVND (reference sequence). The CDR3 spans 14 residues. V was pared by 1 base and J by 6 bases, with 12 bases between.

This chain connects TRBV11-2 to TRBJ1-6; 8 bases fit TRBD1. From germline, CDR1 is SGHAT and CDR2 FQNNGV. There are 14 residues in the CDR3. Losses at the gene ends were 0 bases for V and 10 bases for J; bases not matched to a gene: 2. The CDR3 bases are TGTGCCAGCAGCTTAGACAGGGGGCAATCACCCCTCCACTTT. As protein: CASSLDRGQSPLHF.

V usage is TRBV4-1 and J usage is TRBJ1-1, with a possible D match to TRBD1 (5 bases). CDR1 is MGHRA, CDR2 YSYEKL, per germline. V was clipped by 2 bases and J by 6 bases, with 10 bases between them. The CDR3 is 13 amino acids. The CDR3 nucleotides read TGCGCCAGCAGCCAATTCGGGGGAGCTGAAGCTTTCTTT. Translation gives CASSQFGGAEAFF.

In its sample, this clone was seen a few times. Other DNA variants within this sample encode the same CDR3. This rearrangement joins TRBV19 to TRBJ1-5; TRBD1 is a possible D gene (5 bases). Germline lookup yields CDR1 LNHDA and CDR2 SQIVND (reference sequence). The CDR3 extends over 13 amino acids. Between the trimmed V and J ends, which lost 4 bases and 3 bases, there was a span of 7 bases. The CDR3 region has the DNA TGTGCCAGTAGTACACAGGCCAATCAGCCCCAGCATTTT. Its protein product is CASSTQANQPQHF.

This chain uses TRBV5-1 with TRBJ1-2, with 7 bases lining up with TRBD1. The CDR3 consists of 12 residues. The germline CDR1 and CDR2 sequences are SGHRS and YFSETQ. V was pared by 4 bases and J by 7 bases, with 4 bases of the junction left unmatched. The CDR3 DNA sequence: TGCGCCAGCAGCCCCCGGGACAGTGGCTACACCTTC. Translation gives CASSPRDSGYTF.